This T cell receptor (beta chain) was captured in a study of OX40 agonist ivuxolimab in advanced cancers. J gave up 3 bases and V 3 bases, and 7 bases lay outside the gene matches. Germline V CDR1 and CDR2: MGHDK, SYGVNS. The CDR3 covers 16 residues. Using immunoSEQ multiplex PCR, the repertoire was profiled, and TCRdb retains in-frame clones only, with some absent. Of around 94,000 clones in the sample, about 93% were seen once. The sample was CD4+ or CD8+ T cells sorted from blood, taken in a trial of the OX40 agonist ivuxolimab. V and J are TRBV25-1 and TRBJ2-1; 8 bases match TRBD2. The TCR was taken from an adult with an advanced solid tumor such as melanoma, head and neck, liver or kidney cancer. CDR3 protein: CASSDPSGSGYNEQFF. The DNA of the CDR3 is TGTGCCAGCAGTGATCCCAGCGGGAGCGGCTACAATGAGCAGTTCTTC.